Each of the 13 T cell receptor beta chains below was sequenced from the same sample in a study of cytomegalovirus exposure and HLA in healthy donors. Use of 60 Vbeta and 13 Jbeta primers characterized the PCR. Repertoires were generated with immunoSEQ multiplex PCR, while TCRdb's copy carries only in-frame clones and drops some. The table includes roughly 120,000 clones, about three quarters detected once. Input material: PBMCs. The origin of the receptors is a woman aged 25 to 39 in good health and CMV-seropositive.

This clone has just one count. The chain joins TRBV21-1 to TRBJ1-2. TRBV21-1 is a pseudogene locus. The CDR3 runs to 11 residues. CDR3 coding DNA: TGTGCCAGGGGAGGGGATTATGGCTACACCTTC. The encoded protein is CARGGDYGYTF.

The chain carries TRBV5-6 and TRBJ1-1; 8 nucleotides align to TRBD1. Unmatched junction bases numbered 8, after V lost 0 bases and J lost 7 bases. The CDR3 loop spans 15 amino acids. Germline V gives CDR1 SGHDT, CDR2 YYEEEE. Here the CDR3 reads CASSLVQGALLEAFF. CDR3 DNA: TGTGCCAGCAGCTTGGTTCAGGGGGCGCTTCTTGAAGCTTTCTTT. Filled out from reference TRBV5-6 and TRBJ1-1, the complete variable domain reads DAGVTQSPTHLIKTRGQQVTLRCSPKSGHDTVSWYQQALGQGPQFIFQYYEEEERQRGNFPDRFSGHQFPNYSSELNVNALLLGDSALYLCASSLVQGALLEAFFGQGTRLTVV.

The gene calls are TRBV4-1 and TRBJ1-1, with TRBD1 matching 9 bases. The V gene end was trimmed by 4 bases and the J gene end by 1 base; junction bases not matched to a gene: 7. The germline gives CDR1 MGHRA, CDR2 YSYEKL. CDR3 length equals 16 residues. CDR3 protein: CASSRGQGLPNTEAFF. The CDR3 coding sequence is TGCGCCAGCAGCCGAGGACAGGGGCTGCCGAACACTGAAGCTTTCTTT.

This clone was found a few times. This rearrangement joins TRBV6-4 to TRBJ2-3; D is unresolved. The CDR3 contains 12 residues. Germline lookup yields CDR1 MRHNA and CDR2 SNTAGT. V shed 9 bases and J shed 3 bases, with 10 bases lying between them. The CDR3 protein is CARSFVTDTQYF. The CDR3 DNA reads as TGTGCCAGAAGTTTCGTGACAGATACGCAGTATTTT.

The chain recombines TRBV4-1 with TRBJ2-7, with a tentative D call TRBD2 (7 bases). The germline V gene has CDR1 MGHRA and CDR2 YSYEKL. The CDR3 length is 17 residues. Trimming pared 1 base from V and 3 bases from J, leaving 19 bases between. The DNA of the CDR3 is TGCGCCAGCAGCCAAGTGTCCGGGGGGCCCACCAACTACGAGCAGTACTTC. Protein: CASSQVSGGPTNYEQYF.

The rearrangement links TRBV5-5 to TRBJ2-2, with a possible D match to TRBD1 (5 bases). Germline loops: CDR1 SGHKS, CDR2 YYEKEE (reference sequence). There are 16 residues in the CDR3. Trimming left V 5 bases short and J 0 bases short, with 14 bases between. CDR3 protein: CASRAAGQANTGELFF. For the CDR3, the DNA is TGTGCCAGCAGAGCTGCAGGGCAAGCGAACACCGGGGAGCTGTTTTTT. Filled out from reference TRBV5-5 and TRBJ2-2, the complete variable domain reads DAGVTQSPTHLIKTRGQQVTLRCSPISGHKSVSWYQQVLGQGPQFIFQYYEKEERGRGNFPDRFSARQFPNYSSELNVNALLLGDSALYLCASRAAGQANTGELFFGEGSRLTVL.

The genes are TRBV7-6 and TRBJ1-1; D perhaps matches TRBD1 (5 bases). The CDR3 runs to 14 residues. V lost 5 bases and J 8 bases, leaving 18 bases between the germline ends. Germline values: CDR1 SGHVS, CDR2 FNYEAQ. The CDR3 bases are TGTGCCAGCAGCCCCCTCGACAGCCTACCCGAAGCTTTCTTT. As protein: CASSPLDSLPEAFF.

This clone was recorded a few times. This chain uses TRBV4-1 with TRBJ2-7; tentative D call: TRBD2 (6 bases). There are 14 residues in the CDR3. Trimming took 1 base from V and 4 from J, leaving 11 bases between them. Germline V gene data show CDR1 as MGHRA and CDR2 as YSYEKL. CDR3 in DNA: TGCGCCAGCAGCCAAGTCCAGGGACTTTACGAGCAGTACTTC. It translates to CASSQVQGLYEQYF.

The CDR3 sequence is CASSIQGAIGGYTF. CDR3 nucleotides: TGTGCCAGCTCTATACAGGGGGCGATTGGTGGCTACACCTTC. This chain uses TRBV5-4 with TRBJ1-2; 9 bases are shared with TRBD1. The junction had 11 bases not matched to a gene; V was cut back by 7 bases and J by 7 bases. This CDR3 has 14 residues. Germline-derived CDR1 and CDR2 are SGHNT and YYREEE (reference sequence).

This clone showed up just once. The chain is built from TRBV5-1 and TRBJ2-1; TRBD2 matches 9 bases. This CDR3 comprises 16 residues. CDR1 and CDR2 (germline): SGHRS, YFSETQ. V was pared by 3 bases and J by 7 bases, with 11 bases of the junction left unmatched. The CDR3 sequence is CASSSALSGGFNEQFF. The CDR3 DNA reads as TGCGCCAGCAGCTCCGCGCTCAGCGGGGGGTTTAATGAGCAGTTCTTC.

The CDR3 sequence is CASSSRQGSEAFF. In DNA form, the CDR3 reads TGTGCCAGCAGCTCAAGACAGGGCTCTGAAGCTTTCTTT. The chain uses TRBV7-7 and TRBJ1-1, with 7 bases that match TRBD1. V was pared by 4 bases and J by 6 bases, with 5 bases of the junction left unmatched. The CDR3 is made up of 13 amino acids. The V gene's germline CDR1 is SSHAT and CDR2 FNYEAQ (reference sequence).

Only a few counts were recorded for this clone. The chain links TRBV2 to TRBJ1-4; no clear D gene. V lost 4 bases and J lost 6, with 15 bases in between. CDR1 is SNHLY, CDR2 FYNNEI, per germline. This CDR3 is 15 amino acids long. This chain's CDR3 is CASSVLANFDEKLFF. The CDR3 DNA is TGTGCCAGCAGTGTATTAGCGAACTTCGATGAAAAACTGTTTTTT.

The rearrangement joins TRBV28 to TRBJ2-7; D remains ambiguous. Trimming cost V 6 bases and J 4 bases, with 16 bases left between them. CDR1 and CDR2 from the germline V gene are MDHEN and SYDVKM. The CDR3 is 14 amino acids. CDR3 DNA: TGTGCCAGCAGCGTACTCGGTGCTGATTACGAGCAGTACTTC. It specifies CASSVLGADYEQYF.